This entry is about one TCR beta chain. What it recognizes is unknown. Libraries were prepared by immunoSEQ multiplex PCR; TCRdb keeps only in-frame clonotypes and omits some of them. This sample has about 110,000 clones, with about 88% found just once. This entry is derived from a study of T cell responses to AZD1222 COVID-19 vaccine. Trimming took 5 bases from V and 0 from J, leaving 11 bases between them. This CDR3 is 15 amino acids long. Germline CDR1 and CDR2: MNHEY and SVGEGT. Study results and caveats: Donors in the cohort were predominantly white British and more often female, and clonal diversity was possibly underestimated.

The sequence was obtained from an adult in good health. This rearrangement joins TRBV6-2 or TRBV6-3 to TRBJ2-1, with TRBD1 as a possible D gene (6 bases). The specimen comprised peripheral blood, sampled on day 0 of AZD1222 vaccination. DNA of the CDR3: TGTGCCAGCAGTCCCACAGGGAGCTCCTACAATGAGCAGTTCTTC. Translated: CASSPTGSSYNEQFF.